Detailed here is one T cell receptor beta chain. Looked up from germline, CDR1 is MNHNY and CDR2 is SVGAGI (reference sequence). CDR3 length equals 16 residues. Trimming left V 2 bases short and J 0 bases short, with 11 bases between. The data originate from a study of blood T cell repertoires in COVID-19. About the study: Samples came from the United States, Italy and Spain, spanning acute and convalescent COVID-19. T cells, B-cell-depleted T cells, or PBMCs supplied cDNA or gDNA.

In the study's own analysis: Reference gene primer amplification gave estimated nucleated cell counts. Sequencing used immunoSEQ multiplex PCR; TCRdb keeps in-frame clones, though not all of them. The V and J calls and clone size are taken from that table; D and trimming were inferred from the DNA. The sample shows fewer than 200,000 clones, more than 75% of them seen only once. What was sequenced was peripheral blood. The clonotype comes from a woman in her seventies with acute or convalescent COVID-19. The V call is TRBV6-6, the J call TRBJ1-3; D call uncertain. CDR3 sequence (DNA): TGTGCCAGCAGTTACGGCCAGTCTTTCTCTGGAAACACCATATATTTT. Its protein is CASSYGQSFSGNTIYF.